What follows are 3 T cell receptor beta chains derived from one specimen sequenced in a study of T cell repertoires in cytomegalovirus infection. MiXCR was run by TCRdb on the reads, yielding one entry per CDR3 protein. This table holds some 220,000 distinct CDR3 sequences, about 39% found once. Antigens for these TCRs are unknown. This sample comprised CD8+ T cells from cultured PBMCs, obtained from culture after CMV antigen stimulation. The receptors originated from a human donor in good health (CMV status not recorded). Some clones in this sample may be carry-over from other donors' samples.

The chain couples TRBV7-9 to TRBJ2-2; the match to TRBD2 covers 11 bases. Losses at the gene ends were 5 bases for V and 6 bases for J; bases not matched to a gene: 2. Germline CDR1 SEHNR, CDR2 FQNEAQ (reference sequence). This CDR3 region has 14 residues. The CDR3 loop is CASSTSGSAGELFF. The CDR3 DNA reads TGTGCCAGCAGCACTAGCGGGAGCGCCGGGGAGCTGTTTTTT.

This clonotype was observed a handful of times. The chain is built from TRBV2 and TRBJ2-5; D is possibly TRBD2 (6 bases). Germline V lookup: CDR1 SNHLY, CDR2 FYNNEI. CDR3 size: 15 residues. Trimming pared 6 bases from V and 7 bases from J, leaving 21 bases between. The CDR3 spells CASRGGALESGTQYF. Here the CDR3 DNA reads TGTGCCAGCAGGGGCGGGGCCCTAGAGAGTGGGACCCAGTACTTC.

A note on this clonotype: The junction departs from germline at one end; a sequencing error may be responsible. This chain links TRBV6-6 with TRBJ2-2; D is unresolved. The V gene's germline CDR1 is MNHNY and CDR2 SVGAGI (reference sequence). CDR3 length: 14 amino acids. DNA for the CDR3: TGTGCAAGCACCTTAGAAAGTCAAACCGGGGAGCTGTTTTTT. This codes for CASTLESQTGELFF.